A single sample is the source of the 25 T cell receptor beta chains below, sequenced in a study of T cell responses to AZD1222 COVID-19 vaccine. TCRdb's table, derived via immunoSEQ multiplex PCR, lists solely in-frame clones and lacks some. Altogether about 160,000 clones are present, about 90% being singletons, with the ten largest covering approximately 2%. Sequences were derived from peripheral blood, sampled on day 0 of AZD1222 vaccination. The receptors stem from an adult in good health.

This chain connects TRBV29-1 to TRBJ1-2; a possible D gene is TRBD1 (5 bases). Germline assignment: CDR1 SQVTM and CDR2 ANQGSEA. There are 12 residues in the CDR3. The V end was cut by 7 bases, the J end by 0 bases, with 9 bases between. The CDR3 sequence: CSAQGTNYGYTF. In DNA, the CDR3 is TGCAGCGCCCAGGGCACTAACTATGGCTACACCTTC.

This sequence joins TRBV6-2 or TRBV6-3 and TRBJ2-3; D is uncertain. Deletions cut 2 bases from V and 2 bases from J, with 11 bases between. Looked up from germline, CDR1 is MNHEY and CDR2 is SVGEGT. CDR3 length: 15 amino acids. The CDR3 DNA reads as TGTGCCAGCAGTTACGACGGGTCACACACAGATACGCAGTATTTT. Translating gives CASSYDGSHTDTQYF.

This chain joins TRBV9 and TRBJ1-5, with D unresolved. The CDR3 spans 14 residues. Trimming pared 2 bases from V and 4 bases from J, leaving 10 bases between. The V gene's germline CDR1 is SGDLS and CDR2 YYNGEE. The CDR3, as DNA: TGTGCCAGCAGCGTGGCCGGTGAGAATCAGCCCCAGCATTTT. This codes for CASSVAGENQPQHF.

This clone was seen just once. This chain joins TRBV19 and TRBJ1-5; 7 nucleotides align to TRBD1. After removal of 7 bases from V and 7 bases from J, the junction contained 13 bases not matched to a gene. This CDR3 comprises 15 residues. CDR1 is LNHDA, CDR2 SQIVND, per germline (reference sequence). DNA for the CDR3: TGTGCCAGTACTAAGACAGGGTCGACGTCCCAGCCCCAGCATTTT. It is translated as CASTKTGSTSQPQHF.

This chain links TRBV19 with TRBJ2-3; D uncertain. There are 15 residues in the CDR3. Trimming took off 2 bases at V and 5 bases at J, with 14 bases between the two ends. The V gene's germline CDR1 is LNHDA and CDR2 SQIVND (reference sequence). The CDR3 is CASSIKSHLRDTQYF. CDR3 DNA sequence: TGTGCCAGTAGTATAAAGTCTCATCTCCGAGATACGCAGTATTTT.

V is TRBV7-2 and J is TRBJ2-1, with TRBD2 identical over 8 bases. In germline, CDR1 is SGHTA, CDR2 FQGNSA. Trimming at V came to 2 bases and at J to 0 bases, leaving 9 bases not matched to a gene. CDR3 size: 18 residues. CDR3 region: CASSLWWASGSSYNEQFF. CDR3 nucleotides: TGTGCCAGCAGCTTATGGTGGGCGAGCGGGAGCTCCTACAATGAGCAGTTCTTC.

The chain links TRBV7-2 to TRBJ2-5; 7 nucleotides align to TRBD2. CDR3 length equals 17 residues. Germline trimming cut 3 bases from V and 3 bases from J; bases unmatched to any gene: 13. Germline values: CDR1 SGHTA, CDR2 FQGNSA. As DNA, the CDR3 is TGTGCCAGCAGCTTTGGGCTAGCGGCCCCGGGAAAAGAGACCCAGTACTTC. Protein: CASSFGLAAPGKETQYF.

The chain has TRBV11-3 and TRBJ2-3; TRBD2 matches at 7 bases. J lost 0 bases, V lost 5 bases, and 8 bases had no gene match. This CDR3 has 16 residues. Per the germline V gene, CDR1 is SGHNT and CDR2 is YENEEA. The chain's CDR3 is CASSPGGVPSTDTQYF. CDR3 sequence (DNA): TGTGCCAGCAGCCCGGGGGGAGTCCCTAGCACAGATACGCAGTATTTT.

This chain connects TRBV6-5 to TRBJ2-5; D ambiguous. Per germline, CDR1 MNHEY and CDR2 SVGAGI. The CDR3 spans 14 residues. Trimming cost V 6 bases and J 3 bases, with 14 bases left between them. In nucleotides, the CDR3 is TGTGCCAGCAGATTTCCGTCAGGAGAAGAGACCCAGTACTTC. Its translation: CASRFPSGEETQYF.

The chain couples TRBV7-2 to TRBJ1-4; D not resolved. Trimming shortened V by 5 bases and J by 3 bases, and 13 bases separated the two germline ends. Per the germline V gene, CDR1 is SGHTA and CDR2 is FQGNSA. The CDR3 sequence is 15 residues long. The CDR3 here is CASSPDRQPNEKLFF. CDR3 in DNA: TGTGCCAGCAGCCCCGATCGGCAGCCTAATGAAAAACTGTTTTTT.

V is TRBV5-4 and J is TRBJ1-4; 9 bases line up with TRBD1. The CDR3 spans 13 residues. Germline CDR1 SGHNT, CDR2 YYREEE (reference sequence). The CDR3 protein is CAATRQGGEKLFF. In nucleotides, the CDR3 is TGTGCAGCGACGCGACAGGGGGGAGAAAAACTGTTTTTT.

The CDR3 region has the DNA TGTGCCAGCAGTCTGACAGGGTTGAGGCGGGCGGACGAGCAGTACTTC. Amino acid sequence: CASSLTGLRRADEQYF. The V gene is TRBV27, the J gene TRBJ2-7; 7 positions agree with TRBD1. This CDR3 has 16 residues. V lost 5 bases to trimming and J lost 5 bases; unmatched junction nucleotides: 15. The V gene's germline CDR1 is MNHEY and CDR2 SMNVEV (reference sequence).

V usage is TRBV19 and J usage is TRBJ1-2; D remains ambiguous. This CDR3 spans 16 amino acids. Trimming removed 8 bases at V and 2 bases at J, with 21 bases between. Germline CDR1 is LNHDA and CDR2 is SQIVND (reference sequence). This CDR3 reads CASDSFREERNYGYTF. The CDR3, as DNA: TGTGCCAGTGACTCCTTCCGGGAGGAGAGAAACTATGGCTACACCTTC.

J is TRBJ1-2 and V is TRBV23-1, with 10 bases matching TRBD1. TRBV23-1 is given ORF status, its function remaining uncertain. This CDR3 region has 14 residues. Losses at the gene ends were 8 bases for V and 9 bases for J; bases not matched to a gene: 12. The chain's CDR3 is CASDHVRTGGCYTF. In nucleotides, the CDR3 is TGCGCCAGCGATCACGTCCGGACAGGGGGATGCTACACCTTC.

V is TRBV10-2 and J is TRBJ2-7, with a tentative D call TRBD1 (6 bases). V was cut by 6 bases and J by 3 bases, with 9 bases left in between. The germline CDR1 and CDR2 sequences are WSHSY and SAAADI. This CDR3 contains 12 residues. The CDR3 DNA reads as TGCGCCAGCAGGGAGGACAGCTACGAGCAGTACTTC. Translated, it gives CASREDSYEQYF.

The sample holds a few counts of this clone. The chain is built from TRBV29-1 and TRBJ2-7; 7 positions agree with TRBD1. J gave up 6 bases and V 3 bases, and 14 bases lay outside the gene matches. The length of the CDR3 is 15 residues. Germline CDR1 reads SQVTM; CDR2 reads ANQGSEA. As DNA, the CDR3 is TGCAGCGTTGAGACTTGGGGACAGTCCTCGGGCGAGCAGTACTTC. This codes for CSVETWGQSSGEQYF.

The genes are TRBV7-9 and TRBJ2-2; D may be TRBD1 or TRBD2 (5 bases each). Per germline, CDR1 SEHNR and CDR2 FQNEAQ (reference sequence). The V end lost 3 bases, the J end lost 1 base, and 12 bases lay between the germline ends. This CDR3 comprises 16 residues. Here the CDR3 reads CASSFAGTVNTGELFF. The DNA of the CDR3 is TGTGCCAGCAGCTTTGCCGGGACGGTGAACACCGGGGAGCTGTTTTTT.

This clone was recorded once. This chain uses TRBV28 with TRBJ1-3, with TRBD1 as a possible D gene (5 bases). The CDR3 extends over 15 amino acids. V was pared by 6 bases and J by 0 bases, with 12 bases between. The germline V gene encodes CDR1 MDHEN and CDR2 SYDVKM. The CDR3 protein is CASRQAPSSGNTIYF. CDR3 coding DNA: TGTGCCAGCAGACAGGCGCCGAGCTCTGGAAACACCATATATTTT.

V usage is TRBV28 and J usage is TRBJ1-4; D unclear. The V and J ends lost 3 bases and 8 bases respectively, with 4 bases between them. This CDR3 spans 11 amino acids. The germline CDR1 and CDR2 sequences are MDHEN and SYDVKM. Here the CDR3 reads CASSFREKLFF. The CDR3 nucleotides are TGTGCCAGCAGTTTTAGGGAAAAACTGTTTTTT.

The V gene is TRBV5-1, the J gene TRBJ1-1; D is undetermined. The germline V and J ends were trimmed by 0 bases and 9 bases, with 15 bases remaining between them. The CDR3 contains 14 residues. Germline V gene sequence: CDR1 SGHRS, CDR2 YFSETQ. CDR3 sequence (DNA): TGCGCCAGCAGCTTGGTTGGTGTTGAAGCTAAAGCTTTCTTT. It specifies CASSLVGVEAKAFF.

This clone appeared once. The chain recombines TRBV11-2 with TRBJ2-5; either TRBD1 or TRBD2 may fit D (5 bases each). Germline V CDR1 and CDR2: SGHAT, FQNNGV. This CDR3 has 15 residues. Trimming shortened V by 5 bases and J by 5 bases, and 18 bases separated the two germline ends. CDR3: CASSHQFGAGETQYF. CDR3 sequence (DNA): TGTGCCAGCAGCCACCAATTCGGGGCCGGGGAGACCCAGTACTTC.

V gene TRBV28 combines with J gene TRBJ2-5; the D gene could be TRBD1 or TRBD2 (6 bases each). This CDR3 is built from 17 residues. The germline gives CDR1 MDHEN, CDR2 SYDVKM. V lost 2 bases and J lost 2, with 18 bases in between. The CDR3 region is CASSLIGRGHLQETQYF. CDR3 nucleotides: TGTGCCAGCAGTTTAATCGGGCGGGGACACCTGCAAGAGACCCAGTACTTC. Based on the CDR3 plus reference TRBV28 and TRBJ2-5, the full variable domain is DVKVTQSSRYLVKRTGEKVFLECVQDMDHENMFWYRQDPGLGLRLIYFSYDVKMKEKGDIPEGYSVSREKKERFSLILESASTNQTSMYLCASSLIGRGHLQETQYFGPGTRLLVL.

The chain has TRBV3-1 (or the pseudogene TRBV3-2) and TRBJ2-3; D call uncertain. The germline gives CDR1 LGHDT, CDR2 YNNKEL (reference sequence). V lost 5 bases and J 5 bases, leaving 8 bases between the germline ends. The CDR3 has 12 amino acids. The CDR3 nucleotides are TGTGCCAGCAGCTCTTTTGGAGATACGCAGTATTTT. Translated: CASSSFGDTQYF.

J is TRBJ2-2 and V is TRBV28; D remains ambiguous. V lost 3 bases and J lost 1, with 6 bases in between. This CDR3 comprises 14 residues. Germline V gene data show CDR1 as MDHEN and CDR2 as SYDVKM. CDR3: CASSFVQNTGELFF. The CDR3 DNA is TGTGCCAGCAGTTTCGTCCAGAACACCGGGGAGCTGTTTTTT.

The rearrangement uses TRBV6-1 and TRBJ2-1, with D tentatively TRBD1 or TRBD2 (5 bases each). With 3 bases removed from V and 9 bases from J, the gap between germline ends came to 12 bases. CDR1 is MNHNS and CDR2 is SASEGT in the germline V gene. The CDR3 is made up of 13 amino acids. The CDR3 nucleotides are TGTGCCAGCAGTGAGAGGGGTGTTAGTGAGCAGTTCTTC. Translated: CASSERGVSEQFF.